The clone carrying this T cell receptor (beta chain) was counted between two and nine times. Libraries for TCRalpha and TCRbeta carried sample barcodes and unique molecular identifiers via 5'RACE. TCRdb used MiXCR to reprocess the 5' RACE reads, holding one entry per CDR3 protein. Seen here are 400,000 to 500,000 distinct CDR3 sequences, about 19% observed once, and the top ten hold around 8.4%. The data belong to a study of T-cell memory formation after mild COVID-19. Sequenced: PBMCs or a T cell subset sorted from them (not recorded which). The clonotype was recovered from an adult woman who had mild COVID-19 (a few samples of this study predate the infection). Cell type and time point are not known.

Here the CDR3 DNA reads TGTGCCAGCAGCTTGGACAGGGGATTCAATGAGCAGTTCTTC. Its protein product is CASSLDRGFNEQFF. The gene calls are TRBV5-5 and TRBJ2-1; 7 bases are a match to TRBD1. The junction had 3 bases not matched to a gene; V was cut back by 0 bases and J by 6 bases. CDR3 length: 14 residues. In germline, CDR1 is SGHKS, CDR2 YYEKEE (reference sequence). Full variable domain (outside the CDR3, taken from reference TRBV5-5 and TRBJ2-1): DAGVTQSPTHLIKTRGQQVTLRCSPISGHKSVSWYQQVLGQGPQFIFQYYEKEERGRGNFPDRFSARQFPNYSSELNVNALLLGDSALYLCASSLDRGFNEQFFGPGTRLTVL.